The 14 T cell receptor beta chains in this list originate from one sample, sequenced in a study of T cell responses to AZD1222 COVID-19 vaccine. Some clones are missing from TCRdb's copy, which holds only in-frame ones; the method was immunoSEQ multiplex PCR. The sample includes around 94,000 clones, nearly 90% seen only once; the top ten take under 25%. Here the sequenced sample was peripheral blood, taken on day 0 of AZD1222 vaccination. The source is an adult in good health.

V is TRBV5-4 and J is TRBJ2-7; 7 positions match TRBD1. J lost 1 base, V lost 0 bases, and 4 bases had no gene match. Germline lookup yields CDR1 SGHNT and CDR2 YYREEE (reference sequence). The CDR3 is 15 residues long. Written as DNA, the CDR3 is TGTGCCAGCAGCTTGGAGTTGGGACAGTCCTACGAGCAGTACTTC. It yields the protein CASSLELGQSYEQYF.

The chain recombines TRBV6-5 with TRBJ1-2; D ambiguous. CDR3 size: 15 residues. The germline V gene encodes CDR1 MNHEY and CDR2 SVGAGI. V dropped 2 bases and J dropped 2 bases, with 12 bases sitting between them. CDR3: CASSYNFGSNYGYTF. For the CDR3, the DNA is TGTGCCAGCAGTTACAATTTCGGCAGCAACTATGGCTACACCTTC.

V and J are TRBV10-1 and TRBJ1-1; the D is unclear. Per germline, CDR1 WNHNN and CDR2 SYGVQD (reference sequence). CDR3 length: 13 amino acids. The ends were cut back, 8 bases at V and 3 bases at J, with 13 bases in the middle. In DNA, the CDR3 is TGCGCCAGCGCGGACGTGCGGGACACTGAAGCTTTCTTT. Protein product: CASADVRDTEAFF.

The chain recombines TRBV2 with TRBJ2-1; D possibly matches TRBD1 or TRBD2 (5 bases each). The germline V gene has CDR1 SNHLY and CDR2 FYNNEI. Trimming took off 6 bases at V and 5 bases at J, with 17 bases between the two ends. CDR3 size: 15 residues. CDR3 sequence (DNA): TGTGCCAGCAGCCGAGGTGAGGGGTCTGACAATGAGCAGTTCTTC. Translation gives CASSRGEGSDNEQFF.

The gene calls are TRBV3-1 (or the pseudogene TRBV3-2) and TRBJ2-1, with TRBD1 identical over 7 bases. Germline assignment: CDR1 LGHDT and CDR2 YNNKEL (reference sequence). The trim removed 0 bases at V and 4 bases at J, leaving 9 bases unmatched. This CDR3 is 17 amino acids long. CDR3 in amino acids: CASSQDQWDRLYNEQFF. CDR3 DNA: TGTGCCAGCAGCCAAGATCAATGGGACAGACTATACAATGAGCAGTTCTTC.

The chain couples TRBV4-2 to TRBJ1-6; possible D gene TRBD1, 5 bases. The germline V gene has CDR1 LGHNA and CDR2 YNFKEQ. Deletions cut 3 bases from V and 10 bases from J, with 10 bases between. CDR3 length equals 13 residues. The CDR3 loop is CASSQGLGSPLHF. CDR3 in DNA: TGTGCCAGCAGCCAGGGGCTAGGGTCACCCCTCCACTTT.

CDR3 loop: CASSFTRTVRNEKLFF. The CDR3 region has the DNA TGTGCCAGCAGCTTTACTCGGACCGTACGTAATGAAAAACTGTTTTTT. The chain is built from TRBV7-2 and TRBJ1-4; D gene unclear. This CDR3 spans 16 amino acids. Germline V CDR1 and CDR2: SGHTA, FQGNSA. V lost 3 bases and J lost 4, with 15 bases in between.

This clone was recorded a few times. The chain joins TRBV6-5 to TRBJ2-7; possible D gene TRBD1, 6 bases. V lost 2 bases and J lost 7, with 15 bases in between. CDR3 length: 14 amino acids. Germline V gene lookup returns CDR1 MNHEY and CDR2 SVGAGI. In DNA form, the CDR3 reads TGTGCCAGCAGTTACAGACGGGACACAAGGGAGCAGTACTTC. Protein: CASSYRRDTREQYF.

The chain recombines TRBV6-5 with TRBJ2-1; D not resolved. This CDR3 spans 15 amino acids. Germline V gene data show CDR1 as MNHEY and CDR2 as SVGAGI. With 7 bases removed from V and 2 bases from J, the gap between germline ends came to 15 bases. The CDR3 region is CASMIEPAPYNEQFF. The CDR3 DNA reads TGTGCCAGCATGATAGAGCCGGCCCCCTACAATGAGCAGTTCTTC.

V and J are TRBV4-3 and TRBJ2-2, with 8 bases matching TRBD1. CDR1 and CDR2 (germline): LGHNA, YSLEER. V was pared by 1 base and J by 1 base, with 2 bases of the junction left unmatched. The CDR3 sequence is 16 residues long. CDR3 sequence (DNA): TGCGCCAGCAGCCAAGGGACAGGGTGGAACACCGGGGAGCTGTTTTTT. It specifies CASSQGTGWNTGELFF.

This clone was recorded a few times. This chain uses TRBV24-1 with TRBJ1-5; tentatively, D is TRBD1 (5 bases). Germline lookup yields CDR1 KGHDR and CDR2 SFDVKD. The CDR3 extends over 12 amino acids. Trimming removed 3 bases from V and 12 bases from J, with 11 bases in between. As DNA, the CDR3 is TGTGCCACCAGTGATCGTCAGGGTTTCCAGCATTTT. As protein: CATSDRQGFQHF.

The chain couples TRBV11-2 to TRBJ2-1, with D perhaps matching TRBD1 (8 bases). Between the trimmed V and J ends, which lost 8 bases and 8 bases, there was a span of 19 bases. Germline CDR1 reads SGHAT; CDR2 reads FQNNGV. This CDR3 is built from 14 residues. CDR3 coding DNA: TGTGCCAGCGGTAACAGGGGGGGCGAGGATGAGCAGTTCTTC. As protein: CASGNRGGEDEQFF.

The chain carries TRBV5-1 and TRBJ2-7, with D possibly TRBD2 on 6 matching bases. This CDR3 comprises 13 residues. The V gene lost 1 base and the J gene lost 3 bases, with 8 bases spanning the gap. Germline V lookup: CDR1 SGHRS, CDR2 YFSETQ. The CDR3 loop reads CASSLISGYEQYF. Written as DNA, the CDR3 is TGCGCCAGCAGCTTGATTAGCGGCTACGAGCAGTACTTC.

The chain has TRBV6-5 and TRBJ1-5; D remains unclear. The CDR3 extends over 14 amino acids. V lost 2 bases to trimming and J lost 2 bases, with 7 bases between them. Germline lookup yields CDR1 MNHEY and CDR2 SVGAGI. The DNA for the CDR3 is TGTGCCAGCAGTTACAATCCGGGCAATCAGCCCCAGCATTTT. This translates into CASSYNPGNQPQHF.